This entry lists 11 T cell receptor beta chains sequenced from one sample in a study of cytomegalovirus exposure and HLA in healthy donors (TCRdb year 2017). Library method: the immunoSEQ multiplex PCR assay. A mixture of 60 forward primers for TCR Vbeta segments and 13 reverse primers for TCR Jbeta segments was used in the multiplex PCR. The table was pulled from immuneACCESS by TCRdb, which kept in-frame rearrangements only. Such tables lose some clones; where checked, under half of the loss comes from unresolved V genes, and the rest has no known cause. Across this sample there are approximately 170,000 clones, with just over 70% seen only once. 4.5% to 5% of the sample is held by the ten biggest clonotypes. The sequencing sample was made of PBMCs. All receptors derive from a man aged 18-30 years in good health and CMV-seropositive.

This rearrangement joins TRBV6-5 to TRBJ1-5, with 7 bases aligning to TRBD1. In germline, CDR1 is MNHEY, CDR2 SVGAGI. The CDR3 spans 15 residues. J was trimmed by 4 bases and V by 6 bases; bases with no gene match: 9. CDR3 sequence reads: CASSLIQGTNQPQHF. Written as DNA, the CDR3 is TGTGCCAGCAGCCTCATACAGGGGACGAATCAGCCCCAGCATTTT.

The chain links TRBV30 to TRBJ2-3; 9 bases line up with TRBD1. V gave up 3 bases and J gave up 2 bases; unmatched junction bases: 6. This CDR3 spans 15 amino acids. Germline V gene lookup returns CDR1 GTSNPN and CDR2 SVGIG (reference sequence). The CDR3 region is CAWSRDRALTDTQYF. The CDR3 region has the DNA TGTGCCTGGAGCCGGGACAGGGCACTCACAGATACGCAGTATTTT.

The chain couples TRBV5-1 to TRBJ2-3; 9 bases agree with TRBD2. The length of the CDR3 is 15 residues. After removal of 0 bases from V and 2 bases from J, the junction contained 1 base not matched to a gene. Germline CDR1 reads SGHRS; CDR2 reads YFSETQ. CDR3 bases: TGCGCCAGCAGCTTGGGCGGGAGGGCCACAGATACGCAGTATTTT. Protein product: CASSLGGRATDTQYF.

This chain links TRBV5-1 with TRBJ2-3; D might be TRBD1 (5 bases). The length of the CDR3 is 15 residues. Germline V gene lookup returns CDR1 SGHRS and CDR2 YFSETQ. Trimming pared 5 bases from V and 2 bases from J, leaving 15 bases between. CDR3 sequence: CASRETEGFTDTQYF. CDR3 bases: TGCGCCAGCAGGGAGACAGAAGGGTTCACAGATACGCAGTATTTT.

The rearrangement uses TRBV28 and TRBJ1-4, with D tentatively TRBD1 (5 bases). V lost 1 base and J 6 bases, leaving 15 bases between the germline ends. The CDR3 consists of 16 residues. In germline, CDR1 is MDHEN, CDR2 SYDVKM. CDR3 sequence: CASSLLGQGRDEKLFF. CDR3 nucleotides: TGTGCCAGCAGTTTATTAGGGCAGGGCCGGGATGAAAAACTGTTTTTT.

The CDR3 sequence: CASTLTRGYQPQHF. The CDR3 bases are TGTGCCAGCACCCTTACTCGAGGCTATCAGCCCCAGCATTTT. This chain links TRBV6-6 with TRBJ1-5, with D unclear. CDR3 length equals 14 residues. CDR1 is MNHNY and CDR2 is SVGAGI in the germline V gene (reference sequence). The V end lost 7 bases, the J end lost 5 bases, and 15 bases lay between the germline ends.

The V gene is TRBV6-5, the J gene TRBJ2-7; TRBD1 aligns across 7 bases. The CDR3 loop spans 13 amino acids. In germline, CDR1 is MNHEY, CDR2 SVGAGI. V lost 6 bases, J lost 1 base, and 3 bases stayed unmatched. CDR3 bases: TGTGCCAGCAGCGTACAGGGGTCCTACGAGCAGTACGTC. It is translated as CASSVQGSYEQYV.

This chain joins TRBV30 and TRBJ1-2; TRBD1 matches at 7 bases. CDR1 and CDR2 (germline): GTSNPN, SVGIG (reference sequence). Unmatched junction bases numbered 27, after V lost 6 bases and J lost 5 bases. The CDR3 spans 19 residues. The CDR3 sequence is CACYSRAPGQTTLRYGYTF. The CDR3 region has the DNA TGTGCCTGCTACTCTAGAGCGCCGGGACAGACAACCCTGCGGTATGGCTACACCTTC.

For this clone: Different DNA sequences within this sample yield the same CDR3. The CDR3 here is CAWSVRDTQYF. In DNA, the CDR3 is TGTGCCTGGAGTGTGCGAGATACGCAGTATTTT. The V gene is TRBV30, the J gene TRBJ2-3; no firm D call. The CDR3 has 11 residues. Germline V lookup: CDR1 GTSNPN, CDR2 SVGIG (reference sequence). V lost 0 bases, J lost 5 bases, and 3 bases lay in between.

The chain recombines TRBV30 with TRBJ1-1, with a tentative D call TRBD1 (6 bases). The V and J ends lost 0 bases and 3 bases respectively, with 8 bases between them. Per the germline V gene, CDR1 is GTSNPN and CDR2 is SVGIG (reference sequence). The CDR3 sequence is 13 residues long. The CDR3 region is CAWSVSGDTEAFF. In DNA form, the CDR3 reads TGTGCCTGGAGTGTATCAGGGGACACTGAAGCTTTCTTT.

The CDR3 DNA follows: TGTGCCAGCAGCTTGTCATCCTGGCGGGGATCTACCTACGAGCAGTACGTC. Protein product: CASSLSSWRGSTYEQYV. The chain joins TRBV5-8 to TRBJ2-7, with a weak D call TRBD2 (6 bases). The CDR3 runs 17 residues. The germline V and J ends were trimmed by 1 base and 2 bases, with 19 bases remaining between them. Looked up from germline, CDR1 is SGHTS and CDR2 is YDEGEE.